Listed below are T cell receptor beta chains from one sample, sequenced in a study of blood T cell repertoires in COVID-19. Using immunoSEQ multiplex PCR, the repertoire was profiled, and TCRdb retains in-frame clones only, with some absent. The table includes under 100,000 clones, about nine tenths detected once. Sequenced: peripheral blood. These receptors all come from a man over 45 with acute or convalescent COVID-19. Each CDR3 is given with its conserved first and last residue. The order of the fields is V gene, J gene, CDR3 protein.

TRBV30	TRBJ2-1	CAWTRFGNEQFF
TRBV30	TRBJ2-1	CAWSGGLAGVGSESGEQFF
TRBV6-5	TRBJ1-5	CASSYPDRGSRQPQHF
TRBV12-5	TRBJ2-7	CASGPGTSASSYEQYF
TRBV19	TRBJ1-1	CASSIDRGQAFF
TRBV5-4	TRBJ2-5	CASRRQGARQETQYF
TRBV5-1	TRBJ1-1	CASTLAADMNTEAFF
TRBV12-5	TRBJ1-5	CASGLATKEQGSGQPQHF
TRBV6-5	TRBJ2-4	CASSRQLTDIQYF
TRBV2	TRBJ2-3	CASSVAGGLSTDTQYF
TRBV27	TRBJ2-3	CASRPGQGLAARNIDTQYF
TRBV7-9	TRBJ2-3	CASSFYGASTDTQYF
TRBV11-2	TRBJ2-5	CASRSRAGEETQYF
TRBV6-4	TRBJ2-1	CASSERLGGANEQFF
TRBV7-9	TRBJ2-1	CASSPSGRTYNEQFF
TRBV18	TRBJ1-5	CASSPSRQINQPQHF
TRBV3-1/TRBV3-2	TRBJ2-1	CASGRGNEQFF
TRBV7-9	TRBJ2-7	CASSPQPGTSGRAYEQYF
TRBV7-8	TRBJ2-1	CASSSPGQGYNEQFF
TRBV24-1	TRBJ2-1	CATREGAEQFF
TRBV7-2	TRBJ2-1	CASSPGNSYNEQFF
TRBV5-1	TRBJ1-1	CASSLQENTEAFF
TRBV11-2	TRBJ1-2	CASSLVRGISYGYTF
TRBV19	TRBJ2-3	CASMSPSGRPHF
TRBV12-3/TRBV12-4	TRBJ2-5	CASRIGGETQYF
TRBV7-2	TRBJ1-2	CASSLRRRDSGYTF
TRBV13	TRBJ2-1	CASSRERETEQFF
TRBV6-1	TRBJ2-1	CASSEHRTSGNNEQFF
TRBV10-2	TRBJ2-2	CASLLAGAGELFF
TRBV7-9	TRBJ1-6	CASTLDRGQNSPLHF
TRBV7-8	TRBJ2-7	CASSLGDSSSYEQYF